This T cell receptor (beta chain) is drawn from a study of OX40 agonist ivuxolimab in advanced cancers. V lost 6 bases to trimming and J lost 5 bases, with 23 bases between them. The CDR3 loop spans 17 amino acids. Per the germline V gene, CDR1 is LNHDA and CDR2 is SQIVND (reference sequence). Produced via immunoSEQ multiplex PCR; TCRdb's table is partial and in-frame only. The table has 64,000 or so clones, roughly 84% seen once. This specimen consisted of CD4+ or CD8+ T cells sorted from blood, obtained in a trial of the OX40 agonist ivuxolimab. This rearrangement joins TRBV19 to TRBJ1-5, with D perhaps matching TRBD1 (5 bases). The TCR comes from an adult with an advanced solid tumor such as melanoma, head and neck, liver or kidney cancer. DNA for the CDR3: TGTGCCAGTAGAACCTGGGCCGGTCACGCAGGGCATCAGCCCCAGCATTTT. Translation: CASRTWAGHAGHQPQHF.